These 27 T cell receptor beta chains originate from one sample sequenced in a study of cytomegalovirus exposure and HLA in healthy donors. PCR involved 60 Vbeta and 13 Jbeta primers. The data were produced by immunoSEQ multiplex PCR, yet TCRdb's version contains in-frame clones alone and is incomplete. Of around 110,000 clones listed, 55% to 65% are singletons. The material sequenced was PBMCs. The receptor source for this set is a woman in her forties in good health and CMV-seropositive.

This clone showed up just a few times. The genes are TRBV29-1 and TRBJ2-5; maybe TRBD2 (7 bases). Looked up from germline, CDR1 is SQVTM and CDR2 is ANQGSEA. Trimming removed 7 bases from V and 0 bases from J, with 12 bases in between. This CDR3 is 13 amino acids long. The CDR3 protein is CSGGGHNQETQYF. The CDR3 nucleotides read TGCAGCGGGGGGGGCCATAACCAAGAGACCCAGTACTTC.

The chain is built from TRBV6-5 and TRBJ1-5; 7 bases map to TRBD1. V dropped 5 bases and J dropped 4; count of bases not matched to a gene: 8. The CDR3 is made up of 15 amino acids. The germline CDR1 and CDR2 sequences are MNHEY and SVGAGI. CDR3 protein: CASSGRDRLNQPQHF. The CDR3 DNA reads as TGTGCCAGCAGTGGCCGGGACAGACTTAATCAGCCCCAGCATTTT.

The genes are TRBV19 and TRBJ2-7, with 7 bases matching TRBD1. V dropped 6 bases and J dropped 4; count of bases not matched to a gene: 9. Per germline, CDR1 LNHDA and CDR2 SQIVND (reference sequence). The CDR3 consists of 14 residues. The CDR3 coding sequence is TGTGCCAGTAGCCCCGGGACAGTCGATTACGAGCAGTACTTC. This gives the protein CASSPGTVDYEQYF.

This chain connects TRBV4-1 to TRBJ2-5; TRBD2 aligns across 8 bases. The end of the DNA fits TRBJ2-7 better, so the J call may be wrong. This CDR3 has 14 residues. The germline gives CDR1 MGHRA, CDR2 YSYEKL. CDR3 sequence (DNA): TGCGCCAGCAGCCAGATAGCGGGAATCTACGAGCAGTACTTC. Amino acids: CASSQIAGIYEQYF.

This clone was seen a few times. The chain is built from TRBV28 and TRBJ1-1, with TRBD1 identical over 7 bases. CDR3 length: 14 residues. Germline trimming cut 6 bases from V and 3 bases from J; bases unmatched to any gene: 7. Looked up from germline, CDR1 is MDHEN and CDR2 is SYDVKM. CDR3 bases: TGTGCCAGCAGAACCAGGGGGAAACACACTGAAGCTTTCTTT. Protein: CASRTRGKHTEAFF.

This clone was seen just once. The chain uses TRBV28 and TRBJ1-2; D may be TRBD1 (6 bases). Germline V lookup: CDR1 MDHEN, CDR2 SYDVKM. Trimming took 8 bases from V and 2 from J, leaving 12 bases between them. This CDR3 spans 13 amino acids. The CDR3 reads CASEAGGNYGYTF. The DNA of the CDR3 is TGTGCCAGCGAGGCGGGGGGCAACTATGGCTACACCTTC.

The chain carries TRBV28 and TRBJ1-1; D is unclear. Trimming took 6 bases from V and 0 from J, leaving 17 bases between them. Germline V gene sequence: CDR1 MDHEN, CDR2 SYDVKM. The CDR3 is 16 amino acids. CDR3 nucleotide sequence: TGTGCCAGCAGGCCTAAACCCATCCGCATGAACACTGAAGCTTTCTTT. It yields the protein CASRPKPIRMNTEAFF.

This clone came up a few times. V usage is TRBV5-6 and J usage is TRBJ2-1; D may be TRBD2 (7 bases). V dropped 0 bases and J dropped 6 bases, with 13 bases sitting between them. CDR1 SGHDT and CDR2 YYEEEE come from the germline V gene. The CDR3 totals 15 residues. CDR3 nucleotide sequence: TGTGCCAGCAGCTTGGTAGGGGGGGGTGTCAATGAGCAGTTCTTC. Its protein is CASSLVGGGVNEQFF. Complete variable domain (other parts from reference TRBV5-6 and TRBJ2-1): DAGVTQSPTHLIKTRGQQVTLRCSPKSGHDTVSWYQQALGQGPQFIFQYYEEEERQRGNFPDRFSGHQFPNYSSELNVNALLLGDSALYLCASSLVGGGVNEQFFGPGTRLTVL.

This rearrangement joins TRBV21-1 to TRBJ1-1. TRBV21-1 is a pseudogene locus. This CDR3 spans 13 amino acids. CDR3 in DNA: TGTGCCATCGGGGTGGGGGAGGACACTGAAGCTTTCTTT. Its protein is CAIGVGEDTEAFF.

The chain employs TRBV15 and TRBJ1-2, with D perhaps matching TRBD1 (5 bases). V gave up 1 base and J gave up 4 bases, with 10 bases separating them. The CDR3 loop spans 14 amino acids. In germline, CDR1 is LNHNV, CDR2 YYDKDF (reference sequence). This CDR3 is CATSRGQSAYGYTF. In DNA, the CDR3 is TGTGCCACCAGCAGAGGACAGTCTGCCTATGGCTACACCTTC.

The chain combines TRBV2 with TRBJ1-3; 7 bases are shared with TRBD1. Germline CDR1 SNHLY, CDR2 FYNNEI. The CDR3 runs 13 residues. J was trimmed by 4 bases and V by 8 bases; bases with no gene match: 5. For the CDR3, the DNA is TGTGCCAGCCAGGGGGATGTGGGAAACACCATATATTTT. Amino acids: CASQGDVGNTIYF.

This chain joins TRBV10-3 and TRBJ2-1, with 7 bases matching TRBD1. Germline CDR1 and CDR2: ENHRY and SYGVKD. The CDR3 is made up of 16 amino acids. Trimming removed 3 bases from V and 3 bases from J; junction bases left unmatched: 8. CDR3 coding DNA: TGTGCCATCAGTGAAGGGGACAGTCTTTACTACAATGAGCAGTTCTTC. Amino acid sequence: CAISEGDSLYYNEQFF.

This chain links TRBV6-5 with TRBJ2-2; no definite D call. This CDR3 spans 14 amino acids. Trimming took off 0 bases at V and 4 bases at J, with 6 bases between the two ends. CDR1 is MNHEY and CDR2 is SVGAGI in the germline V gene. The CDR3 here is CASSYSPGTGELFF. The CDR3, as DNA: TGTGCCAGCAGTTACTCTCCAGGCACCGGGGAGCTGTTTTTT.

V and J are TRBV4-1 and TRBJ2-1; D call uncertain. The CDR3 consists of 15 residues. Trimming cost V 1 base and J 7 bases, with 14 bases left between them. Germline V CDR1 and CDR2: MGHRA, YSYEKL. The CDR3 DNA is TGCGCCAGCAGCCAAGTTAATAGCCGTTTGAATGAGCAGTTCTTC. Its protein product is CASSQVNSRLNEQFF.

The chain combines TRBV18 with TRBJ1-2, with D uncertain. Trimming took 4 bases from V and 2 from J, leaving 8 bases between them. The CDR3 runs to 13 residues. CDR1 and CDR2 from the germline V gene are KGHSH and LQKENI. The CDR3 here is CASSQRANYGYTF. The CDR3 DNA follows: TGTGCCAGCTCACAGAGGGCAAACTATGGCTACACCTTC.

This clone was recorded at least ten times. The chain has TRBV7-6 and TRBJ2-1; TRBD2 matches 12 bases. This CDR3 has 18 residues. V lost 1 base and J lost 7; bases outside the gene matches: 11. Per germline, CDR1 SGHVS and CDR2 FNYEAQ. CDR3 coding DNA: TGTGCCAGCAGCTTAGGTCCTAGCGGGAGGGCCCGAGGGAATGAGCAGTTCTTC. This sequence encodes CASSLGPSGRARGNEQFF.

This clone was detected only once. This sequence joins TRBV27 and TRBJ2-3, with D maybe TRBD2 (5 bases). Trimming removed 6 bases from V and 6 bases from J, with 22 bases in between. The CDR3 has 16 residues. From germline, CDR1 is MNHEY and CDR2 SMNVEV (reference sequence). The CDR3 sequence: CASSPSIASPLDTQYF. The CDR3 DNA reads TGTGCCAGCAGCCCCTCTATAGCGTCCCCTTTGGATACGCAGTATTTT.

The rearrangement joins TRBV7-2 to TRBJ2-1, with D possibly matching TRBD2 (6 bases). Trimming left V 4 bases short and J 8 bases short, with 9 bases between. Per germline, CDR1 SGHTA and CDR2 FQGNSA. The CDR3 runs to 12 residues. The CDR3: CASSWDFYEQFF. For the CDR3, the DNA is TGTGCCAGCAGCTGGGACTTCTATGAGCAGTTCTTC.

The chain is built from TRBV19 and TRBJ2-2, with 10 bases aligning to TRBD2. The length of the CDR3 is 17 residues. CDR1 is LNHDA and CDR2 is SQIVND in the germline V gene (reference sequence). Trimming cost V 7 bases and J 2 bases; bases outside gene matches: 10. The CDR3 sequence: CASTLGLAGDNTGELFF. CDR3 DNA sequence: TGTGCCAGTACCCTGGGGCTAGCGGGAGATAACACCGGGGAGCTGTTTTTT. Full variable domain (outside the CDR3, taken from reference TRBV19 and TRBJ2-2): DGGITQSPKYLFRKEGQNVTLSCEQNLNHDAMYWYRQDPGQGLRLIYYSQIVNDFQKGDIAEGYSVSREKKESFPLTVTSAQKNPTAFYLCASTLGLAGDNTGELFFGEGSRLTVL.

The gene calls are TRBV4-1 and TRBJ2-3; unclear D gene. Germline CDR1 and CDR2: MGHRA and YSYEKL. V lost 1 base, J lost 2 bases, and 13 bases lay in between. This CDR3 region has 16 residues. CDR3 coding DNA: TGCGCCAGCAGCCAAGTCAACAGCAGACCCACAGATACGCAGTATTTT. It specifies CASSQVNSRPTDTQYF.

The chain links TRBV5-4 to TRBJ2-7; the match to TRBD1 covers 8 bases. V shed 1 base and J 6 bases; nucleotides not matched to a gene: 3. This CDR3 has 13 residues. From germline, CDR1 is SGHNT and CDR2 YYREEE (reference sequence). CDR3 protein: CASSLQGASEQYF. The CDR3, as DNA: TGTGCCAGCAGCTTGCAGGGGGCCAGCGAGCAGTACTTC.

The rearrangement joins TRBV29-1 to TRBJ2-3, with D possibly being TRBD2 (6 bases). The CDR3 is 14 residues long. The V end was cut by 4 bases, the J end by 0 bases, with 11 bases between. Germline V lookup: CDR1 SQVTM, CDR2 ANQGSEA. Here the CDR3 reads CSVAKGGSTDTQYF. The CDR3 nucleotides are TGCAGCGTTGCTAAGGGAGGAAGCACAGATACGCAGTATTTT.

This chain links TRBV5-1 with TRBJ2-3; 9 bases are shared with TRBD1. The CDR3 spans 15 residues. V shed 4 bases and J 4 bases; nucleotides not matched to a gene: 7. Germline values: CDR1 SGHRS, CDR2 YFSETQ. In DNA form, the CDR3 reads TGCGCCAGCAGCCCGATGGACAGGGGAGCAGATACGCAGTATTTT. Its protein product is CASSPMDRGADTQYF.

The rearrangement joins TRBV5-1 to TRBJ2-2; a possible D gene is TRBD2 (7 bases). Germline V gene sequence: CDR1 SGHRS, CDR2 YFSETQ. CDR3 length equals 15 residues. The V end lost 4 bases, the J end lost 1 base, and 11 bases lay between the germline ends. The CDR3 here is CASSGGGLNTGELFF. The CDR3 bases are TGCGCCAGCAGCGGGGGGGGCTTGAACACCGGGGAGCTGTTTTTT.

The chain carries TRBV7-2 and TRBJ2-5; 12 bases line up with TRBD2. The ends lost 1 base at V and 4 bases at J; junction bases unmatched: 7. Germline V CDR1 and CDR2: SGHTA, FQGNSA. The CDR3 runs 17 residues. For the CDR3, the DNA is TGTGCCAGCAGCTTAGGTTACGGGGGACTAGCGGGAGAGACCCAGTACTTC. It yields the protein CASSLGYGGLAGETQYF.

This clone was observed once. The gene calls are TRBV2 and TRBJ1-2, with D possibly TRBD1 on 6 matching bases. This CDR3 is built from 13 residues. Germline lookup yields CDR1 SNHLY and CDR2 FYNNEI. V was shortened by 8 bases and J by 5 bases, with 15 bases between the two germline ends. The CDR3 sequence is CASCRTDLYGYTF. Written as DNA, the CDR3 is TGTGCCAGCTGCCGGACAGATTTATATGGCTACACCTTC.

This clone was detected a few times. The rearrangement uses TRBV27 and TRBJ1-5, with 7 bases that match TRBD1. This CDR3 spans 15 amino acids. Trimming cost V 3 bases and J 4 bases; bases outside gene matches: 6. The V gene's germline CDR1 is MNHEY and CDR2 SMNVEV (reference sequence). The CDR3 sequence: CASSLFEGANQPQHF. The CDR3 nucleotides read TGTGCCAGCAGTTTGTTCGAGGGGGCGAATCAGCCCCAGCATTTT.